The 8 T cell receptor beta chains listed next were all sequenced from one sample in a study of post-analysis software for immune sequencing data. Tagging with unique molecular identifiers was a feature of the TCR beta cDNA libraries. TCRdb independently ran MiXCR on the PCR reads; one entry per CDR3 protein. The table has hundreds of thousands of distinct CDR3 sequences, 59% seen once. Their antigens are not known. Study-wide points: When patients were compared with controls, about five TRBV segments were more frequent, TRBV5-6, TRBV5-1 and TRBV20-1 among them.

The sequenced sample was blood. These receptors all stem from a girl under 10 years old with multiple sclerosis.

The genes are TRBV7-2 and TRBJ2-1, with a tentative D call TRBD1 (5 bases). The germline gives CDR1 SGHTA, CDR2 FQGNSA. The CDR3 is 11 amino acids. Trimming shortened V by 5 bases and J by 14 bases, and 13 bases separated the two germline ends. CDR3 sequence reads: CASSLQTVKFF. The CDR3 region has the DNA TGTGCCAGCAGCCTACAGACAGTTAAGTTCTTC.

The chain recombines TRBV20-1 with TRBJ2-3; possibly TRBD1 for D (6 bases). Germline loops: CDR1 DFQATT, CDR2 SNEGSKA (reference sequence). The CDR3 totals 11 residues. V was pared by 3 bases and J by 9 bases, with 10 bases between. CDR3 protein: CSASSRGTQYF. The CDR3 DNA reads as TGCAGTGCTAGCTCAAGGGGGACGCAGTATTTT.

This clonotype was picked up a small number of times. The chain joins TRBV28 to TRBJ2-7; D ambiguous. Germline V CDR1 and CDR2: MDHEN, SYDVKM. This CDR3 comprises 13 residues. Trimming removed 5 bases at V and 6 bases at J, with 14 bases between. The CDR3 nucleotides read TGTGCCAGCAGTCCCCTCCCAGAATCCGAGCAGTACTTC. Translating gives CASSPLPESEQYF.

The V gene is TRBV7-2, the J gene TRBJ2-5; D is uncertain. Germline CDR1 and CDR2: SGHTA and FQGNSA. CDR3 length equals 15 residues. Trimming cost V 5 bases and J 1 base, with 14 bases left between them. The CDR3 bases are TGTGCCAGCAGCAAATACACAGCTTCCCAAGAGACCCAGTACTTC. As protein: CASSKYTASQETQYF.

The chain recombines TRBV6-2 or TRBV6-3 with TRBJ2-4, with 8 bases fitting TRBD1. The germline V gene encodes CDR1 MNHEY and CDR2 SVGEGT. With V trimmed by 2 bases and J by 8 bases, 8 bases remained unmatched. This CDR3 is built from 15 residues. The CDR3 DNA is TGTGCCAGCAGTTACGACGCAGGGGGCCTGGACATTCAGTACTTC. This encodes CASSYDAGGLDIQYF.

This clonotype came up a few times. The chain uses TRBV11-2 and TRBJ2-1; D gene unclear. Germline V lookup: CDR1 SGHAT, CDR2 FQNNGV. This CDR3 is 13 amino acids long. The V end was cut by 5 bases, the J end by 4 bases, with 9 bases between. As DNA, the CDR3 is TGTGCCAGCAGCCTCTCAGAGTACAATGAGCAGTTCTTC. It translates to CASSLSEYNEQFF.

The DNA of the CDR3 is TGTGCCAGCAGTTGCTCCTCGGGGTCTCATGGCTACACCTTC. As protein: CASSCSSGSHGYTF. The chain uses TRBV6-5 and TRBJ1-2; D remains ambiguous. The CDR3 is made up of 14 amino acids. The germline V and J ends were trimmed by 4 bases and 6 bases, with 15 bases remaining between them. CDR1 is MNHEY and CDR2 is SVGAGI in the germline V gene.

This chain connects TRBV6-5 to TRBJ1-2, with a possible D match to TRBD1 (6 bases). The CDR3 runs to 15 residues. Trimming took 1 base from V and 10 from J, leaving 19 bases between them. Per the germline V gene, CDR1 is MNHEY and CDR2 is SVGAGI. The CDR3 region is CASSYFPPGARSYTF. CDR3 nucleotides: TGTGCCAGCAGTTACTTCCCTCCGGGGGCCCGTTCCTACACCTTC.